This T cell receptor beta chain was sequenced for a study of CD8 T cells in Susac syndrome. Isolation of CD8+ and CD4+ T cells was performed negatively, whereas enrichment of TEMRA cells was done by FACS. Germline loops: CDR1 SGHTA, CDR2 FQGNSA. The CDR3 loop spans 15 amino acids. Trimming cost V 0 bases and J 1 base, with 7 bases left between them. An input of roughly 0.5 to 1 ug of RNA was subjected to reverse transcription using random hexamers. TCRdb reprocessed the immunoSEQ multiplex PCR reads with MiXCR, giving one entry per CDR3 protein. The profile shows approximately 120,000 distinct CDR3 sequences, around nine tenths of them singletons.

Sequencing was performed on CD4+ T cells from PBMCs. The V and J genes are TRBV7-2 and TRBJ1-5; D is unclear. The sequence was obtained from a human donor in good health. This CDR3 is CASSLARGSNQPQHF. The CDR3 DNA reads TGTGCCAGCAGCTTAGCGCGCGGCAGCAATCAGCCCCAGCATTTT.